Listed below are T cell receptor beta chains from one sample, sequenced in a study of blood T cell repertoires in COVID-19. Sequenced by immunoSEQ multiplex PCR; TCRdb stores in-frame clones only, minus some. The sample has approximately 230,000 clones, about 80% seen once. Sequencing was carried out using peripheral blood. These receptors originate from a woman of 80 years or more with active or convalescent COVID-19. Each CDR3 is given with its conserved first and last residue. The D gene is left open where the match is weak. Size is stated for part of the rows, as once, few or many counts, or as a class when the clone is expanded.

j_call clone_size d_call v_call cdr3_nt cdr3_aa
TRBJ2-5 . TRBD2 TRBV5-1 TGCGCCAGCAGCTTGGGTTTACGGACTAGCGGGAGGGGGTACCAAGAGACCCAGTACTTC CASSLGLRTSGRGYQETQYF
TRBJ1-1 . TRBD1 TRBV15 TGTGCCACCAGGAAGGGACAGTTGAACACTGAAGCTTTCTTT CATRKGQLNTEAFF
TRBJ2-7 . . TRBV10-1 TGCGCCAGCAGTGGATCTTCTACCTACGAGCAGTACTTC CASSGSSTYEQYF
TRBJ2-6 once . TRBV6-5 TGTGCCAGTGAGGAGTCTGGGGCCAACGTCCTGACTTTC CASEESGANVLTF
TRBJ1-4 . . TRBV7-8 TGTGCCAGCAGCCTGACAGTAACTAATGAAAAACTGTTTTTT CASSLTVTNEKLFF
TRBJ1-2 . . TRBV7-8 TGTGCCAGCAGCTTAGCGGGCAGGGCTAACTATGGCTACACCTTC CASSLAGRANYGYTF
TRBJ2-3 once TRBD1 TRBV19 TGTGCCAGCCGGACAGGGGAATTGTACGATACGCAGTATTTT CASRTGELYDTQYF
TRBJ1-4 . . TRBV18 TGTGCCAGCTCACCGACGACGGGAACTAATGAAAAACTGTTTTTT CASSPTTGTNEKLFF
TRBJ2-3 . TRBD1 TRBV24-1 TGTGCCACCAGTGACCCGGGACAGGGGTGGGCAGATACGCAGTATTTT CATSDPGQGWADTQYF
TRBJ1-3 . . TRBV2 TGTGCCAGCAGTGAAGCGCTTCGGGTAGTTGGAAACACCATATATTTT CASSEALRVVGNTIYF
TRBJ1-3 . . TRBV27 TGTGCCAGTAGGACTGCTGCACCTGGAAACACCATATATTTT CASRTAAPGNTIYF
TRBJ2-1 once . TRBV28 TGTGCCAGCAGTTTACTTTACAATGAGCAGTTCTTC CASSLLYNEQFF
TRBJ1-3 . . TRBV11-2 TGTGCCAGCAGCTTAGGAGGGCAGGGGTCTGGAAACACCATATATTTT CASSLGGQGSGNTIYF
TRBJ2-7 . . TRBV5-6 TGTGCCAGCAGCCCCTTCGGCTACGAGCAGTACTTC CASSPFGYEQYF
TRBJ1-2 . . TRBV10-3 TGTGCCATCAGTGAGTCCGCCAGCTCGGGCTATGGCTACACCTTC CAISESASSGYGYTF
TRBJ2-7 . TRBD1 TRBV19 TGTGCCAGTAGTAGACAGGGGCAGAGCTCCTACGAGCAGTACTTC CASSRQGQSSYEQYF
TRBJ1-2 . TRBD1 TRBV7-9 TGTGCCAGCAGCTTCCCCGGGACAGGGTATGGCTACACCTTC CASSFPGTGYGYTF
TRBJ2-7 . . TRBV18 TGTGCCAGCTCCCCCGCAGAGGCCGCTACCTACGAGCAGTACTTC CASSPAEAATYEQYF
TRBJ1-6 . . TRBV19 TGTGCCAGTGGAGTTACAGGGAGCGTACCTAATTCACCCCTCCACTTT CASGVTGSVPNSPLHF
TRBJ1-1 . . TRBV9 TGTGCCAGCAGCGTAGATCTGGACACGGGCTCGAACACTGAAGCTTTCTTT CASSVDLDTGSNTEAFF
TRBJ1-4 once TRBD1 TRBV2 TGTGCCAGCAGCGTACAGGGGGGCGGTGAAAAACTGTTTTTT CASSVQGGGEKLFF
TRBJ1-2 . . TRBV21-1 TGTGCCAGCAGCAAAAGGCAGGGTAGTCAGTTGGACTATGGCTACACCTTC CASSKRQGSQLDYGYTF
TRBJ1-3 . TRBD1 TRBV6-2/TRBV6-3 TGTGCCAGCAGTTTCACACAGGGGGGTAGGAGGGGAAACACCATATATTTT CASSFTQGGRRGNTIYF
TRBJ1-1 . . TRBV5-6 TGTGCCAGCAGCTTGGCCCCAGGAAACACTGAAGCTTTCTTT CASSLAPGNTEAFF
TRBJ1-4 once TRBD1 TRBV7-6 TGTGCCAGCAGCCCTAATAGACAGGGGAATGAAAAACTGTTTTTT CASSPNRQGNEKLFF
TRBJ1-1 . . TRBV15 TGTGCCACCAGTCCAATTGGGAGGGTAGTGAACACTGAAGCTTTCTTT CATSPIGRVVNTEAFF
TRBJ1-2 . . TRBV21-1 TGTGCCAGCAGCAAAGCAGGTGCACAGGGGGCTTGCTATGGCTACACCTTC CASSKAGAQGACYGYTF
TRBJ2-5 . . TRBV27 TGTGCCAGCAGTCGACAGGGAGGAGAGACCCAGTACTTC CASSRQGGETQYF
TRBJ1-2 . TRBD1 TRBV6-1 TGTGCCAGCAGTGACGACAGGGGGAACTATGGCTACACCTTC CASSDDRGNYGYTF
TRBJ2-2 . . TRBV19 TGTGCCAGTCACAGGGAGAACACCGGGGAGCTGTTTTTT CASHRENTGELFF
TRBJ2-3 . TRBD2 TRBV9 TGTGCCAGCAGCCCGACTAGCGGGATGAGCACAGATACGCAGTATTTT CASSPTSGMSTDTQYF
TRBJ1-6 . TRBD1 TRBV28 TGTGCCAGCAGTTTAGGCGGGACAGATAATTCACCCCTCCACTTT CASSLGGTDNSPLHF
TRBJ2-3 once TRBD1 TRBV13 TGTGCCAGCAGCTTCGGGACAGCGAGCACAGATACGCAGTATTTT CASSFGTASTDTQYF
TRBJ2-5 . TRBD1 TRBV24-1 TGTGCCACCAGTGACCCGGGACAGAACCAAGAGACCCAGTACTTC CATSDPGQNQETQYF
TRBJ1-5 . TRBD1 TRBV2 TGTGCCAGCAGTGGGACAGGGTCGCATCAGCCCCAGCATTTT CASSGTGSHQPQHF
TRBJ1-5 . TRBD1 TRBV18 TGTGCCAGCTCCCGCGGACAGGGAAATCAGCCCCAGCATTTT CASSRGQGNQPQHF
TRBJ1-5 few TRBD1 TRBV19 TGTGCCAGTAGTACCGGACAGGGCAGTAATCAGCCCCAGCATTTT CASSTGQGSNQPQHF
TRBJ1-6 . TRBD1 TRBV5-1 TGCGCCAGCAGCGCCGGGACAGCCGAATTGTCACCCCTCCACTTT CASSAGTAELSPLHF
TRBJ1-2 . . TRBV5-4 TGTGCCAGCAGCCAGGAACCGGGGATAGGCTACACCTTC CASSQEPGIGYTF
TRBJ2-4 . TRBD2 TRBV2 TGTGCCAGCAGTGGATGGGGGGGGAGAACAGCCAAAAACATTCAGTACTTC CASSGWGGRTAKNIQYF
TRBJ2-6 . . TRBV27 TGTGCCAGCAGTTTGGAAGGGGTGGGGGCCAACGTCCTGACTTTC CASSLEGVGANVLTF
TRBJ2-7 . TRBD1 TRBV30 TGTGCCTGGATCACCCCTCGGCAGGGGGCTCGGGAGCAGTACTTC CAWITPRQGAREQYF
TRBJ1-2 . TRBD1 TRBV6-5 TGTGCCAGCAGTTTGGACAGGAGATATGGCTACACCTTC CASSLDRRYGYTF
TRBJ1-2 . . TRBV7-8 TGTGCCAGCAGCTTAGTAGGGCAGGGCACTAACTATGGCTACACCTTC CASSLVGQGTNYGYTF
TRBJ1-6 . . TRBV27 TGTGCCAGCAGCTCAGGGGCAGGGATTAATTCACCCCTCCACTTT CASSSGAGINSPLHF
TRBJ2-2 many TRBD1 TRBV4-2 TGTGCCAGCAGCCAAGAAACAGGGGGGACCGGGGAGCTGTTTTTT CASSQETGGTGELFF
TRBJ2-3 . TRBD2 TRBV13 TGTGCCAGCAGCTTATATGGTAGCGGGAGTTCCGATACGCAGTATTTT CASSLYGSGSSDTQYF
TRBJ1-1 . TRBD1 TRBV5-6 TGTGCCAGCAGCCAGGAGGGACAGGGCGGCGCTGAAGCTTTCTTT CASSQEGQGGAEAFF
TRBJ2-5 . TRBD2 TRBV6-5 TGTGCCAGCAGCCTCGCTAGCGGGGGCCAAGAGACCCAGTACTTC CASSLASGGQETQYF
TRBJ1-2 . . TRBV5-1 TGCGCCAGCAGCCCGTACAGGGTAGGGAACTATGGCTACACCTTC CASSPYRVGNYGYTF